This record covers a single T cell receptor (beta chain). Trimming left V 3 bases short and J 5 bases short, with 10 bases between. The CDR3 is 13 residues long. Germline CDR1 and CDR2: SNHLY and FYNNEI. The data belong to a study of blood T cell repertoires in COVID-19. Using immunoSEQ multiplex PCR, the repertoire was profiled, and TCRdb retains in-frame clones only, with some absent. Here the sample spans more than 200,000 clones, about 80% being singletons. The receptor comes from a man aged 60-69 years who had recovered from COVID-19. Source material: PBMCs or T cells enriched from blood (not recorded which). V and J are TRBV2 and TRBJ1-2, with D tentatively TRBD1 (5 bases). In nucleotides, the CDR3 is TGTGCCAGCAGTGAGGGGGGGAAGTATGGCTACACCTTC. It yields the protein CASSEGGKYGYTF.